This T cell receptor (beta chain) was sequenced for a study of cytomegalovirus exposure and HLA in healthy donors. Study observations and caveats: A classifier reportedly called cytomegalovirus status with high sensitivity and specificity.

With regard to this clone: Its antigen is not known.

V shed 7 bases and J shed 6 bases, with 13 bases lying between them. The CDR3 spans 12 residues. Germline V gene lookup returns CDR1 GTSNPN and CDR2 SVGIG (reference sequence). Sequenced by immunoSEQ multiplex PCR; TCRdb stores in-frame clones only, minus some. Among 200,000 to 250,000 clones listed, approximately 88% were seen once. This clonotype was obtained from a woman in her twenties or thirties in good health and CMV-seropositive. The sequencing input was PBMCs. The chain is built from TRBV30 and TRBJ1-5; perhaps TRBD1 as D (5 bases). The CDR3 region has the DNA TGTGCCTTAGGACATTTGGGTCAGCCCCAGCATTTT. Its translation: CALGHLGQPQHF.